This T cell receptor beta chain was captured by sequencing in a study of Tregs in tolerant kidney transplant recipients. Profiled with immunoSEQ multiplex PCR; TCRdb holds only in-frame clones, not every one. The sample contains more than 20,000 clones, over 70% of which appear only once. Study-level results: Expanding Tregs on activated donor B cells appeared to best identify donor-specific TCRbeta clones. Some patients' samples used different primers over time, so nucleotide sequences weren't comparable.

The nonmyeloablative bone marrow transplants came from related graft donors, with transient mixed chimerism. Unstimulated Tregs (CD4+CD25+CD127-) and CD4+CD25- non-Tregs were sorted from PBMCs. The CDR3 is made up of 15 amino acids. In the case of this clone: The target antigen is unknown.

The gene calls are TRBV21-1 and TRBJ1-2; TRBD1 is taken as the D call from the table, unchecked against the DNA. TRBV21-1 is marked as a pseudogene. The sequenced sample was CD8+ T cells from blood (PBMCs), obtained 6 months after the transplant. This clonotype was obtained from a human patient who received a combined kidney and bone marrow transplant. Some T cells could come from the graft donor. In nucleotides, the CDR3 is TGTGCCAGCAGCAAAGATGACAGGGAAAGCTATGGCTACACCTTC. It codes for CASSKDDRESYGYTF.